The rows below give T cell receptor beta chains drawn from one sample of a study of blood T cell repertoires in COVID-19. TCRdb keeps only in-frame clones here, not all; method: immunoSEQ multiplex PCR. This table has about 70,000 clones, 60% to 85% appearing once. Specimen: peripheral blood. These receptor sequences come from a man aged 70 or older with acute or convalescent COVID-19. The CDR3 runs from the conserved cysteine through the conserved F or W. The D gene is left open where the match is weak. Clone size is not always given. Where it is, it says once, few, many or a class for expanded clones.

-,TRBJ1-4,TRBV9,-,CASSRTGGRGTNEKLFF,TGTGCCAGCAGCCGGACGGGAGGAAGAGGGACTAATGAAAAACTGTTTTTT
-,TRBJ2-7,TRBV9,TRBD2,CASSVGPGGVHEQYF,TGTGCCAGCAGCGTAGGTCCGGGAGGGGTCCACGAGCAGTACTTC
few,TRBJ1-2,TRBV19,-,CASRSSEGSDGYTF,TGTGCCAGTAGATCCTCCGAGGGCTCGGATGGCTACACCTTC
few,TRBJ1-5,TRBV6-1,-,CASSEALEGMSNQPQHF,TGTGCCAGCAGTGAAGCGCTGGAGGGGATGAGCAATCAGCCCCAGCATTTT
-,TRBJ2-1,TRBV18,TRBD2,CASSPQTSGGSHEQFF,TGTGCCAGCTCACCCCAGACTAGCGGAGGTTCCCATGAGCAGTTCTTC
-,TRBJ2-3,TRBV5-4,-,CASRLAQASTDTQYF,TGTGCCAGCAGACTAGCTCAAGCCAGCACAGATACGCAGTATTTT
-,TRBJ2-1,TRBV4-1,TRBD2,CASSQEIAGPYNEQFF,TGCGCCAGCAGCCAAGAAATAGCGGGACCCTACAATGAGCAGTTCTTC
-,TRBJ2-6,TRBV4-1,-,CASSQGNSGANVLTF,TGCGCCAGCAGCCAGGGCAACTCTGGGGCCAACGTCCTGACTTTC
-,TRBJ2-5,TRBV12-3/TRBV12-4,-,CASSLDSQETQYF,TGTGCCAGCAGTTTAGATAGTCAAGAGACCCAGTACTTC
-,TRBJ1-2,TRBV9,-,CASSVGEEIGYTF,TGTGCCAGCAGCGTCGGGGAGGAGATTGGCTACACCTTC
few,TRBJ2-7,TRBV11-1,TRBD2,CASRTGTSGYEQYF,TGTGCCAGCAGAACCGGGACTAGCGGCTACGAGCAGTACTTC
-,TRBJ1-5,TRBV19,TRBD1,CASTGTAAVGTGQPQHF,TGTGCCAGTACCGGGACAGCGGCTGTCGGGACCGGTCAGCCCCAGCATTTT
-,TRBJ2-3,TRBV9,-,CASSGPRDTQYF,TGTGCCAGCTCGGGTCCGCGAGATACGCAGTATTTT
-,TRBJ1-5,TRBV27,-,CASSLGGSNQPQHF,TGTGCCAGCAGTTTGGGGGGTAGCAATCAGCCCCAGCATTTT
-,TRBJ2-5,TRBV13,-,CASSSFLAGGETQYF,TGTGCCAGCAGCTCTTTCTTGGCCGGGGGAGAGACCCAGTACTTC
-,TRBJ2-6,TRBV27,TRBD2,CASSLMGGAGANVLTF,TGTGCCAGCAGTTTAATGGGAGGGGCTGGGGCCAACGTCCTGACTTTC
-,TRBJ1-1,TRBV20-1,-,CSAHRGTEAFF,TGCAGTGCCCACCGGGGCACTGAAGCTTTCTTT
-,TRBJ2-5,TRBV11-2,TRBD1,CASSLKGAAPGQETQYF,TGTGCCAGCAGCTTGAAGGGGGCGGCACCAGGCCAAGAGACCCAGTACTTC
-,TRBJ2-3,TRBV6-5,TRBD2,CASRLAGTTQYF,TGTGCCAGCAGACTAGCGGGAACTACGCAGTATTTT
-,TRBJ1-6,TRBV9,-,CASSVGGGAANSPLHF,TGTGCCAGCAGCGTAGGAGGGGGGGCAGCAAATTCACCCCTCCACTTT
-,TRBJ2-7,TRBV28,TRBD2,CASSLLFSGSGYEQYF,TGTGCCAGCAGTTTATTGTTTAGCGGGAGTGGCTACGAGCAGTACTTC
-,TRBJ1-2,TRBV20-1,-,CSARLLYGYTF,TGCAGTGCTAGACTACTCTATGGCTACACCTTC
few,TRBJ2-2,TRBV11-3,TRBD1,CASSPYGTGTGELFF,TGTGCCAGCAGCCCCTACGGGACAGGGACCGGGGAGCTGTTTTTT
-,TRBJ2-1,TRBV5-1,TRBD2,CASSLVTSGYNEQFF,TGCGCCAGCAGCTTGGTTACTAGCGGGTACAATGAGCAGTTCTTC
few,TRBJ1-3,TRBV12-1,-,CASSYIIARGSGNTIYF,TGTGCCAGCAGCTATATAATCGCCCGGGGCTCTGGAAACACCATATATTTT
-,TRBJ1-5,TRBV27,-,CASRITGHSNQPQHF,TGTGCCAGCAGAATTACCGGACATAGCAATCAGCCCCAGCATTTT
-,TRBJ1-1,TRBV12-3/TRBV12-4,TRBD1,CASREDREKAFF,TGTGCCAGCAGAGAAGACAGGGAAAAAGCTTTCTTT
-,TRBJ2-1,TRBV29-1,TRBD2,CSVEGLAVSYNEQFF,TGCAGCGTTGAAGGGCTAGCGGTCTCCTACAATGAGCAGTTCTTC
-,TRBJ2-7,TRBV29-1,-,CSVGQLDEQYF,TGCAGCGTTGGACAGCTCGACGAGCAGTACTTC
-,TRBJ2-1,TRBV9,TRBD2,CASSVAGREGRDEQFF,TGTGCCAGCAGCGTAGCCGGGCGGGAGGGCCGCGATGAGCAGTTCTTC
-,TRBJ2-1,TRBV5-1,TRBD2,CASSPGLAGDRYNEQFF,TGCGCCAGCAGCCCGGGACTAGCGGGAGATCGGTACAATGAGCAGTTCTTC
-,TRBJ1-5,TRBV29-1,-,CSVEDRGDNQHF,TGCAGCGTTGAAGATCGGGGGGACAACCAGCATTTT
-,TRBJ2-1,TRBV5-1,TRBD1,CASRRDRDEQFF,TGCGCCAGCAGACGGGACAGGGATGAGCAGTTCTTC
-,TRBJ1-5,TRBV19,-,CASSSGPYQPQHF,TGTGCCAGTAGTTCAGGGCCCTATCAGCCCCAGCATTTT
-,TRBJ1-1,TRBV7-9,-,CASSPRGQNTEAFF,TGTGCCAGCAGCCCCCGGGGACAGAACACTGAAGCTTTCTTT
-,TRBJ2-1,TRBV28,TRBD2,CASSSGTSGRAHEQFF,TGTGCCAGCAGTTCGGGGACTAGCGGGAGGGCCCATGAGCAGTTCTTC
-,TRBJ2-3,TRBV5-4,TRBD2,CASSLATGGRMVNTQYF,TGTGCCAGCAGCTTGGCCACTGGCGGGAGAATGGTTAATACGCAGTATTTT
-,TRBJ1-5,TRBV19,TRBD1,CASSIAGRGGNQPQHF,TGTGCCAGTAGTATAGCGGGCAGGGGGGGCAATCAGCCCCAGCATTTT
few,TRBJ2-3,TRBV7-9,TRBD2,CASSSLMGTSGRAADTQYF,TGTGCCAGCAGCTCATTAATGGGGACTAGCGGGAGGGCAGCAGATACGCAGTATTTT
-,TRBJ2-7,TRBV24-1,TRBD1,CATSDPDRQPYEQYF,TGTGCCACCAGTGATCCGGACAGGCAACCCTACGAGCAGTACTTC
-,TRBJ1-2,TRBV7-8,-,CASTNGLNYGYTF,TGTGCCAGCACCAATGGACTAAACTATGGCTACACCTTC
-,TRBJ1-2,TRBV6-6,-,CASSRQEVVYGYTF,TGTGCCAGCAGTCGACAGGAAGTCGTCTATGGCTACACCTTC
-,TRBJ2-5,TRBV28,-,CASSIDSEETQYF,TGTGCCAGCAGTATCGACTCGGAAGAGACCCAGTACTTC
-,TRBJ2-5,TRBV25-1,-,CASSEQGRETQYF,TGTGCCAGCAGTGAACAGGGGAGAGAGACCCAGTACTTC
-,TRBJ2-7,TRBV14,-,CASSRTTSYEQYF,TGTGCCAGCAGCCGGACTACTTCCTACGAGCAGTACTTC
once,TRBJ2-7,TRBV29-1,TRBD2,CSVEVAASGRGEQYF,TGCAGCGTTGAAGTGGCAGCTAGCGGGAGGGGCGAGCAGTACTTC
once,TRBJ2-7,TRBV3-1/TRBV3-2,-,CASSHNWGGGDEQYF,TGTGCCAGCAGCCATAACTGGGGAGGGGGTGACGAGCAGTACTTC
-,TRBJ1-2,TRBV14,TRBD1,CASSRLSGQEDYGYTF,TGTGCCAGCAGCCGACTGAGCGGACAGGAGGACTATGGCTACACCTTC
-,TRBJ2-7,TRBV13,-,CASSFLGAYEQYF,TGTGCCAGCAGCTTTTTGGGCGCCTACGAGCAGTACTTC
once,TRBJ1-2,TRBV7-2,-,CASSSPRQASYGYTF,TGTGCCAGCAGCTCCCCTCGACAGGCCTCCTATGGCTACACCTTC